This TCR beta chain appears in the sequencing data of a study of OX40 agonist ivuxolimab in advanced cancers. As for the study in general: Cancers in dose escalation were hepatocellular, melanoma, renal cell and head and neck.

Study-wide results and caveats: Researchers report that CD8+ T cells had, on average, more expanded clones than CD4+. Normalized T-cell clonal expansion was also low in some nonresponders.

Measured with immunoSEQ multiplex PCR; TCRdb has only the in-frame clones, and not every one. The data hold more than 15,000 clones, with about 76% observed a single time. Points on this clone: Its specificity is unknown.

CDR1 SGDLS and CDR2 YYNGEE come from the germline V gene. Trimming cost V 4 bases and J 0 bases, with 11 bases left between them. The CDR3 spans 16 residues. Here the sequenced sample was CD4+ or CD8+ T cells sorted from blood, taken in a trial of the OX40 agonist ivuxolimab. V is TRBV9 and J is TRBJ1-6; D may be TRBD1 (5 bases). The sequence was obtained from an adult with an advanced solid tumor such as melanoma, head and neck, liver or kidney cancer. Written as DNA, the CDR3 is TGTGCCAGCAGCCTGACAGAAAGCTCCTATAATTCACCCCTCCACTTT. It encodes CASSLTESSYNSPLHF.